The rows below give T cell receptor beta chains drawn from one sample of a study of blood T cell repertoires in COVID-19. Assay used: immunoSEQ multiplex PCR; TCRdb lists only in-frame clones, some missing. The repertoire has approximately 17,000 clones, 70% to 90% of them found once; the top ten carry about 49%. Input material: peripheral blood. The receptors derive from a human donor in a cohort sampled during active COVID-19. Each CDR3 is given with its conserved first and last residue. The order of the fields is clone size, J gene, D gene, V gene, CDR3 DNA, CDR3 protein. D genes are given only for firm matches. Only part of the rows carry a size: once, few, many, or a class if the clone is expanded.

NA	TRBJ1-1	NA	TRBV18	TGTGCCAGCTCACCGGCGTCCGGGGGAGAAACTGAAGCTTTCTTT	CASSPASGGETEAFF
NA	TRBJ1-1	TRBD1	TRBV19	TGTGCCAGTCTAGCGACAGGGTTAGACACTGAAGCTTTCTTT	CASLATGLDTEAFF
NA	TRBJ1-1	NA	TRBV5-1	TGCGCCAGCAGCCCATATACAGGGCCGAACACTGAAGCTTTCTTT	CASSPYTGPNTEAFF
NA	TRBJ2-7	NA	TRBV29-1	TGCAGCGTTGGGGAAGCCGGGACATACTCCTACGAGCAGTACTTC	CSVGEAGTYSYEQYF
few	TRBJ2-7	TRBD1	TRBV6-6	TGTGCCAGCAGTCCCCTACAGGGGGCCTACGAGCAGTACTTC	CASSPLQGAYEQYF
NA	TRBJ2-1	TRBD2	TRBV5-5	TGTGCCAGCAGAAACGAACCGGGACTAGCGGGGGGGAGCTCCTACAATGAGCAGTTCTTC	CASRNEPGLAGGSSYNEQFF
NA	TRBJ2-3	TRBD2	TRBV11-2	TGTGCCAGCAGTCCGGGACTAGCCACAGATACGCAGTATTTT	CASSPGLATDTQYF
NA	TRBJ2-1	NA	TRBV11-3	TGTGCCAGCAGCCGTAATACCGTCGGTGAGCAGTTCTTC	CASSRNTVGEQFF
few	TRBJ1-5	NA	TRBV18	TGTGCCAGCTCACCGGCGCAGGGAAATCAGCCCCAGCATTTT	CASSPAQGNQPQHF
NA	TRBJ2-2	TRBD1	TRBV5-8	TGTGCCAGCAGCTTGGCGGGACAGTTCACCGGGGAGCTGTTTTTT	CASSLAGQFTGELFF
NA	TRBJ1-1	TRBD1	TRBV2	TGTGCCAGCAGTGAAATCGGGGACAGGGGGACTGAAGCTTTCTTT	CASSEIGDRGTEAFF
NA	TRBJ1-2	NA	TRBV21-1	TGTGCCAGCAGCAAAGCTACAGGCCGCTCCACCTTC	CASSKATGRSTF
NA	TRBJ2-1	NA	TRBV18	TGTGCCAGCTCCTTTCAAAACGGGAATGAGCAGTTCTTC	CASSFQNGNEQFF